This record covers a single T cell receptor beta chain. The antigen is not known. The gene symbols are mouse symbols. The read ends 1 residue shy of where the CDR3 ends; the end is completed using the germline J gene. The data were obtained in a study of tissue T cells after allogeneic stem cell transplantation. The V gene end was trimmed by 3 bases and the J gene end by 1 base; junction bases not matched to a gene: 2. Germline V gives CDR1 SNHLY, CDR2 FYNGKV (reference sequence). The CDR3 extends over 15 amino acids. The time point was: mouse harvest day 7 after allogeneic transplant. Tail vein injection delivered 10^7 T-cell-depleted bone marrow cells and 10^6 splenic CD5+ T cells. Clones were read by immunoSEQ multiplex PCR, and TCRdb kept only the in-frame ones, dropping some. This sample has 6,500 to 8,000 clones; approximately 52% occur once, and the top ten carry around 5.1%. Findings of the study overall: Within patients, tissue anatomy strongly shaped TCR repertoire composition.

This sequence was found in a female BALB/c mouse given C57BL/6 T cells with graft-versus-host disease after an allogeneic hematopoietic cell transplant. The sequenced sample consisted of gut tissue. The rearrangement uses TRBV3 and TRBJ2-1; 8 nucleotides match TRBD2. The chain's CDR3 is CASSLGLVNYAEQFF. Partial CDR3 DNA: TGTGCCAGCAGCTTGGGACTGGTAAACTATGCTGAGCAGTTC.